The rows below give T cell receptor beta chains drawn from one sample of a study of blood T cell repertoires in COVID-19. The method was immunoSEQ multiplex PCR; TCRdb's version includes in-frame clones alone and lacks a portion of them. This table holds approximately 160,000 clones, around 74% found once. Sample: peripheral blood. These receptors all stem from an elderly woman with acute or convalescent COVID-19. CDR3s include the opening cysteine and the closing phenylalanine or tryptophan. D genes are given only for firm matches. Size is stated for part of the rows, as once, few or many counts, or as a class when the clone is expanded.

j_gene: TRBJ2-7
abundance: NA
d_gene: NA
len: 15
v_gene: TRBV9
CDR3aa: CASSVEFPAFYEQYF
CDR3nt: TGTGCCAGCAGCGTAGAATTTCCCGCGTTCTACGAGCAGTACTTC

j_gene: TRBJ1-5
abundance: few
d_gene: NA
len: 13
v_gene: TRBV27
CDR3aa: CASSSRRGQPQHF
CDR3nt: TGTGCCAGCAGTTCACGGAGGGGTCAGCCCCAGCATTTT

j_gene: TRBJ2-3
abundance: few
d_gene: TRBD2
len: 19
v_gene: TRBV18
CDR3aa: CASSPEQLAGTPWTDTQYF
CDR3nt: TGTGCCAGCTCACCAGAGCAACTAGCGGGAACCCCCTGGACAGATACGCAGTATTTT

j_gene: TRBJ2-2
abundance: NA
d_gene: NA
len: 13
v_gene: TRBV30
CDR3aa: CAWSVFAAGELFF
CDR3nt: TGTGCCTGGAGTGTATTTGCGGCCGGGGAGCTGTTTTTT

j_gene: TRBJ2-5
abundance: NA
d_gene: TRBD1
len: 16
v_gene: TRBV19
CDR3aa: CASSSTGTGGAETQYF
CDR3nt: TGTGCCAGTAGTTCCACCGGGACAGGTGGAGCAGAGACCCAGTACTTC

j_gene: TRBJ1-1
abundance: many
d_gene: NA
len: 13
v_gene: TRBV19
CDR3aa: CASSGQLNTEAFF
CDR3nt: TGTGCCAGTAGTGGACAACTGAACACTGAAGCTTTCTTT

j_gene: TRBJ1-2
abundance: few
d_gene: NA
len: 13
v_gene: TRBV4-3
CDR3aa: CASSQGGVYGYTF
CDR3nt: TGCGCCAGCAGCCAGGGGGGGGTATATGGCTACACCTTC

j_gene: TRBJ2-1
abundance: NA
d_gene: NA
len: 17
v_gene: TRBV3-1/TRBV3-2
CDR3aa: CASSQEWATNSYNEQFF
CDR3nt: TGTGCCAGCAGCCAAGAATGGGCTACCAATTCCTACAATGAGCAGTTCTTC

j_gene: TRBJ2-2
abundance: few
d_gene: TRBD2
len: 18
v_gene: TRBV7-7
CDR3aa: CASSFGLAGGLNTGELFF
CDR3nt: TGTGCTAGCAGCTTCGGACTAGCGGGGGGGCTGAACACCGGGGAGCTGTTTTTT

j_gene: TRBJ2-1
abundance: NA
d_gene: TRBD2
len: 17
v_gene: TRBV7-7
CDR3aa: CASSLVDERGAGDEQFF
CDR3nt: TGTGCTAGCAGCTTAGTCGACGAGCGGGGGGCAGGCGATGAGCAGTTCTTC

j_gene: TRBJ2-4
abundance: NA
d_gene: TRBD2
len: 16
v_gene: TRBV2
CDR3aa: CASKGGSGTSKNIQYF
CDR3nt: TGTGCCAGCAAGGGGGGTAGCGGGACGTCTAAAAACATTCAGTACTTC

j_gene: TRBJ2-2
abundance: NA
d_gene: NA
len: 17
v_gene: TRBV3-1/TRBV3-2
CDR3aa: CASSQVRYRLNTGELFF
CDR3nt: TGTGCCAGCAGCCAAGTCAGGTACAGATTGAACACCGGGGAGCTGTTTTTT

j_gene: TRBJ2-4
abundance: NA
d_gene: TRBD1
len: 16
v_gene: TRBV6-1
CDR3aa: CASSEFETGLWNIQYF
CDR3nt: TGTGCCAGCAGTGAATTTGAGACAGGGTTATGGAACATTCAGTACTTC